The 27 T cell receptor beta chains given below trace back to one sample, sequenced in a study of T cells in localized non-small cell lung cancer. The method was immunoSEQ multiplex PCR; TCRdb's version includes in-frame clones alone and lacks a portion of them. The repertoire holds around 2,000 clones, with approximately 40% as singletons. The source material was lung tumor tissue, sampled before any cancer treatment. The receptors stem from a female donor over 55 with stage I lung adenocarcinoma.

This clone turned up a few times. The chain recombines TRBV10-3 with TRBJ2-1; 12 bases match TRBD2. V lost 7 bases and J lost 7; bases outside the gene matches: 5. Per germline, CDR1 ENHRY and CDR2 SYGVKD. The CDR3 covers 14 residues. The chain's CDR3 is CAITMTSGSNEQFF. DNA for the CDR3: TGTGCCATCACCATGACTAGCGGGAGTAATGAGCAGTTCTTC.

The chain links TRBV29-1 to TRBJ1-2; the match to TRBD1 covers 8 bases. The length of the CDR3 is 13 residues. V was clipped by 7 bases and J by 5 bases; unmatched bases: 9. The germline CDR1 and CDR2 sequences are SQVTM and ANQGSEA. CDR3 protein: CSALQQGVYGYTF. The CDR3 DNA follows: TGCAGCGCGTTACAACAGGGGGTTTATGGCTACACCTTC.

The V and J genes are TRBV10-3 and TRBJ2-7; D is undetermined. The V gene's germline CDR1 is ENHRY and CDR2 SYGVKD. V was cut by 0 bases and J by 4 bases, with 10 bases left in between. The CDR3 is 14 amino acids. The CDR3 spells CAISESGLVYEQYF. In nucleotides, the CDR3 is TGTGCCATCAGTGAGTCGGGTCTAGTTTACGAGCAGTACTTC.

The chain is built from TRBV19 and TRBJ1-2, with TRBD1 as a possible D gene (6 bases). From germline, CDR1 is LNHDA and CDR2 SQIVND (reference sequence). Deletions cut 0 bases from V and 0 bases from J, with 8 bases between. CDR3 length equals 15 residues. CDR3 amino acids: CASSIERGPNYGYTF. DNA of the CDR3: TGTGCCAGTAGTATAGAGCGGGGGCCTAACTATGGCTACACCTTC.

This clone was seen only a few times. The chain is built from TRBV5-1 and TRBJ1-2; D remains unclear. Germline CDR1 is SGHRS and CDR2 is YFSETQ. The CDR3 runs 16 residues. With 4 bases removed from V and 2 bases from J, the gap between germline ends came to 18 bases. DNA of the CDR3: TGCGCCAGCAGCCAAGTCTTAAGATACCAGAACTATGGCTACACCTTC. This translates into CASSQVLRYQNYGYTF.

The rearrangement links TRBV29-1 to TRBJ2-3, with TRBD2 matching 14 bases. CDR3 length: 16 residues. CDR1 is SQVTM, CDR2 ANQGSEA, per germline. V was pared by 6 bases and J by 4 bases, with 9 bases of the junction left unmatched. The CDR3 reads CSVAGGTSGSPDTQYF. Here the CDR3 DNA reads TGCAGCGTCGCCGGAGGGACTAGCGGGAGTCCAGATACGCAGTATTTT.

The rearrangement links TRBV9 to TRBJ2-1; D unresolved. Trimming took 4 bases from V and 0 from J, leaving 14 bases between them. The CDR3 contains 16 residues. Per the germline V gene, CDR1 is SGDLS and CDR2 is YYNGEE. CDR3 in amino acids: CASSPYSLSSYNEQFF. CDR3 sequence (DNA): TGTGCCAGCAGCCCATACAGCCTCAGCTCCTACAATGAGCAGTTCTTC. The full variable domain, completed using reference TRBV9 and TRBJ2-1, is DSGVTQTPKHLITATGQRVTLRCSPRSGDLSVYWYQQSLDQGLQFLIQYYNGEERAKGNILERFSAQQFPDLHSELNLSSLELGDSALYFCASSPYSLSSYNEQFFGPGTRLTVL.

This clone was seen only a few times. The chain joins TRBV9 to TRBJ2-5; 7 nucleotides match TRBD1. CDR3 length: 13 residues. Unmatched junction bases numbered 6, after V lost 5 bases and J lost 5 bases. CDR1 is SGDLS and CDR2 is YYNGEE in the germline V gene. The CDR3, as DNA: TGTGCCAGCAGGAGGACAGGAGGCGAGACCCAGTACTTC. Amino acid sequence: CASRRTGGETQYF. The full variable domain, in which reference TRBV9 and TRBJ2-5 provide the parts outside the CDR3, is DSGVTQTPKHLITATGQRVTLRCSPRSGDLSVYWYQQSLDQGLQFLIQYYNGEERAKGNILERFSAQQFPDLHSELNLSSLELGDSALYFCASRRTGGETQYFGPGTRLLVL.

The chain has TRBV30 and TRBJ1-1, with D possibly matching TRBD1 (5 bases). V dropped 8 bases and J dropped 5 bases, with 24 bases sitting between them. The CDR3 runs to 15 residues. The germline V gene has CDR1 GTSNPN and CDR2 SVGIG (reference sequence). The CDR3 DNA is TGTGCCAGAGACTCGGGGCAACCGAAGAGAACTGAAGCTTTCTTT. It yields the protein CARDSGQPKRTEAFF.

The V and J genes are TRBV28 and TRBJ2-7; 8 nucleotides match TRBD1. V was clipped by 4 bases and J by 7 bases; unmatched bases: 6. The CDR3 is made up of 13 amino acids. Germline CDR1 MDHEN, CDR2 SYDVKM. This chain's CDR3 is CASSSAGGIEQYF. The CDR3 DNA sequence: TGTGCCAGCAGTTCGGCAGGGGGCATAGAGCAGTACTTC.

This sequence joins TRBV4-1 and TRBJ2-1, with 10 nucleotides matching TRBD2. The V and J ends lost 4 bases and 2 bases, in that order; junction bases with no gene match: 5. Germline CDR1 is MGHRA and CDR2 is YSYEKL. The CDR3 is 16 residues long. CDR3 protein: CASSLQLAGTYNEQFF. The CDR3 DNA follows: TGCGCCAGCAGCCTCCAACTAGCGGGAACCTACAATGAGCAGTTCTTC.

This clone was counted a single time. The CDR3 spells CASGLSWREGLSEQFF. The CDR3, as DNA: TGTGCTAGTGGTTTGTCCTGGCGGGAGGGCCTGAGTGAGCAGTTCTTC. The chain is built from TRBV12-5 and TRBJ2-1; 9 bases are shared with TRBD2. J gave up 9 bases and V 2 bases, and 11 bases lay outside the gene matches. CDR3 length equals 16 residues. Looked up from germline, CDR1 is LGHNT and CDR2 is FRNRAP.

This sequence joins TRBV30 and TRBJ1-2, with a weak D call TRBD1 (6 bases). This CDR3 is built from 12 residues. Germline CDR1 reads GTSNPN; CDR2 reads SVGIG (reference sequence). V shed 4 bases and J shed 7 bases, with 13 bases lying between them. This chain's CDR3 is CAWTTGFAGYTF. The CDR3 coding sequence is TGTGCCTGGACTACAGGGTTTGCTGGCTACACCTTC.

The chain is built from TRBV19 and TRBJ1-5; D is undetermined. V was clipped by 1 base and J by 2 bases, with 12 bases between them. Germline V gives CDR1 LNHDA, CDR2 SQIVND (reference sequence). The CDR3 is 16 residues long. CDR3 in amino acids: CASSIVGGQGNQPQHF. CDR3 nucleotide sequence: TGTGCCAGTAGTATAGTGGGAGGGCAAGGCAATCAGCCCCAGCATTTT.

A few counts support this clone. The genes are TRBV23-1 and TRBJ1-1; D possibly corresponds to TRBD1 (5 bases). TRBV23-1 is flagged as an ORF with uncertain function. The CDR3 is made up of 13 amino acids. The ends were cut back, 9 bases at V and 3 bases at J, with 14 bases in the middle. CDR3 protein: CARGAGGYTEAFF. CDR3 DNA: TGCGCCAGAGGCGCTGGGGGATACACTGAAGCTTTCTTT.

This clone was counted a few times. The genes are TRBV15 and TRBJ2-2; D is possibly TRBD2 (6 bases). This CDR3 has 15 residues. The germline V and J ends were trimmed by 0 bases and 1 base, with 6 bases remaining between them. Germline V gives CDR1 LNHNV, CDR2 YYDKDF (reference sequence). CDR3 sequence: CATSRDSGNTGELFF. The CDR3 DNA is TGTGCCACCAGCAGAGATAGCGGGAACACCGGGGAGCTGTTTTTT.

The chain couples TRBV28 to TRBJ2-2; D is perhaps TRBD1 (6 bases). V was trimmed by 3 bases and J by 6 bases, leaving 11 bases between them. Germline V CDR1 and CDR2: MDHEN, SYDVKM. CDR3 length equals 14 residues. This CDR3 reads CASSFAGVPGELFF. Written as DNA, the CDR3 is TGTGCCAGCAGTTTTGCAGGGGTCCCCGGGGAGCTGTTTTTT.

This clone was picked up a small number of times. This chain joins TRBV18 and TRBJ2-4; 7 bases agree with TRBD2. With 6 bases clipped from V and 8 bases from J, the junction kept 4 bases outside the gene matches. The CDR3 runs to 12 residues. CDR1 and CDR2 from the germline V gene are KGHSH and LQKENI. CDR3 loop: CASSTSGDIQYF. DNA for the CDR3: TGTGCCAGCTCGACCAGCGGGGACATTCAGTACTTC.

This chain joins TRBV19 and TRBJ2-7; D possibly matches TRBD1 or TRBD2 (5 bases each). The germline gives CDR1 LNHDA, CDR2 SQIVND (reference sequence). Deletions cut 4 bases from V and 2 bases from J, with 12 bases between. The CDR3 spans 14 residues. The CDR3, as DNA: TGTGCCAGTAGTACGGGGCCGAACCCCTACGAGCAGTACTTC. Protein sequence: CASSTGPNPYEQYF.

The V gene is TRBV28, the J gene TRBJ2-7; TRBD2 is a possible D gene (5 bases). CDR1 is MDHEN, CDR2 SYDVKM, per germline. V shed 5 bases and J shed 4 bases, with 9 bases lying between them. The CDR3 extends over 12 amino acids. This CDR3 is CASSAGLYEQYF. The CDR3 DNA sequence: TGTGCCAGCAGTGCAGGACTGTACGAGCAGTACTTC.

This clone was counted only a few times. The V and J genes are TRBV9 and TRBJ2-3, with 8 bases matching TRBD1. The germline V gene has CDR1 SGDLS and CDR2 YYNGEE. The CDR3 sequence is 13 residues long. Trimming at V came to 10 bases and at J to 1 base, leaving 5 bases not matched to a gene. The CDR3 sequence: CAREDRGTDTQYF. In DNA form, the CDR3 reads TGTGCCCGAGAGGACAGGGGCACAGATACGCAGTATTTT.

The chain couples TRBV6-8 to TRBJ1-5; the match to TRBD1 covers 8 bases. The CDR3 length is 15 residues. Germline V gene sequence: CDR1 MNHGY, CDR2 SAAAGT. The junction had 4 bases not matched to a gene; V was cut back by 0 bases and J by 6 bases. The CDR3 DNA sequence: TGTGCCAGCAGTTACTCTGACAGGGGTGGTCAGCCCCAGCATTTT. Its translation is CASSYSDRGGQPQHF.

In this sample, this clone turned up a few times. One end of the junction does not line up with germline, which may come from a read error. This chain connects TRBV30 to TRBJ2-7; TRBD2 is a possible D gene (7 bases). Germline assignment: CDR1 GTSNPN and CDR2 SVGIG (reference sequence). The CDR3 spans 12 residues. CDR3: CAWSPGGTTRNF. CDR3 nucleotides: TGTGCCTGGAGTCCGGGGGGCACCACCCGAAACTTC.

The chain has TRBV28 and TRBJ2-1; the D gene is possibly TRBD1 (5 bases). Germline V gene data show CDR1 as MDHEN and CDR2 as SYDVKM. Trimming cost V 3 bases and J 7 bases, with 16 bases left between them. This CDR3 has 15 amino acids. The DNA for the CDR3 is TGTGCCAGCAGTTTTTGGGCAGGGAAGGGGAATGAGCAGTTCTTC. Protein sequence: CASSFWAGKGNEQFF.

By share, this clone ranks as medium-sized. An end of the junction differs from the germline gene, which may be a read error. V gene TRBV6-8 combines with J gene TRBJ1-2, with TRBD1 as a possible D gene (5 bases). This CDR3 contains 13 residues. Germline V lookup: CDR1 MNHGY, CDR2 SAAAGT. CDR3 nucleotide sequence: TGTGCCATCAGTGACTTGACAGCCTATGGCTACACCTTC. It yields the protein CAISDLTAYGYTF.

This clone was observed a handful of times. This chain uses TRBV9 with TRBJ2-1; D remains unclear. Germline V gene lookup returns CDR1 SGDLS and CDR2 YYNGEE. This CDR3 is 13 amino acids long. The germline V and J ends were trimmed by 3 bases and 8 bases, with 12 bases remaining between them. The CDR3 coding sequence is TGTGCCAGCAGCGAGGAGCTTGGAGATGAGCAGTTCTTC. Its protein is CASSEELGDEQFF.

The V gene is TRBV2, the J gene TRBJ1-5; D may be TRBD1 (6 bases). Trimming stripped 8 bases from V and 2 bases from J, with 13 bases between. The germline V gene encodes CDR1 SNHLY and CDR2 FYNNEI. The CDR3 spans 14 residues. In DNA, the CDR3 is TGTGCCAGCGGCCGGGACACGGGCAATCAGCCCCAGCATTTT. It codes for CASGRDTGNQPQHF.